Following are 19 T cell receptor beta chains from one sample sequenced in a study of cytomegalovirus exposure and HLA in healthy donors. A multiplex PCR was run with 60 Vbeta primers and 13 Jbeta primers. Clones were read by immunoSEQ multiplex PCR, and TCRdb kept only the in-frame ones, dropping some. In the table there are fewer than 150,000 clones, roughly 82% of which are singletons. Specimen: PBMCs. The receptors originated from a human donor in good health.

CDR3 coding DNA: TGTGCCAGCACCTATCATACTACCTCCTACAATGAGCAGTTCTTC. Translated, it gives CASTYHTTSYNEQFF. The V gene is TRBV5-4, the J gene TRBJ2-1; D gene unclear. V lost 6 bases to trimming and J lost 0 bases, with 13 bases between them. Germline V gene data show CDR1 as SGHNT and CDR2 as YYREEE (reference sequence). The CDR3 sequence is 15 residues long. Complete variable domain (other parts from reference TRBV5-4 and TRBJ2-1): ETGVTQSPTHLIKTRGQQVTLRCSSQSGHNTVSWYQQALGQGPQFIFQYYREEENGRGNFPPRFSGLQFPNYSSELNVNALELDDSALYLCASTYHTTSYNEQFFGPGTRLTVL.

V usage is TRBV6-1 and J usage is TRBJ1-1; D unresolved. CDR1 is MNHNS and CDR2 is SASEGT in the germline V gene. This CDR3 has 11 amino acids. The V end was cut by 7 bases, the J end by 7 bases, with 10 bases between. The CDR3 DNA reads as TGTGCCAGCACCCTGCCCAGTGAAGCTTTCTTT. Amino acid sequence: CASTLPSEAFF.

CDR3 sequence: CASSAYSSGMSYNEQFF. The DNA of the CDR3 is TGTGCCAGCAGCGCGTACTCAAGCGGGATGTCTTACAATGAGCAGTTCTTC. The chain uses TRBV9 and TRBJ2-1; 7 positions agree with TRBD2. The CDR3 has 17 residues. Germline-derived CDR1 and CDR2 are SGDLS and YYNGEE. Unmatched junction bases numbered 13, after V lost 3 bases and J lost 4 bases.

The V call is TRBV30, the J call TRBJ1-1, with D perhaps matching TRBD1 (6 bases). V lost 4 bases, J lost 8 bases, and 14 bases lay in between. Germline loops: CDR1 GTSNPN, CDR2 SVGIG (reference sequence). This CDR3 is built from 12 residues. In DNA, the CDR3 is TGTGCCTGGACGACCGGGACACTCGAAGCTTTCTTT. Translating gives CAWTTGTLEAFF.

The chain carries TRBV29-1 and TRBJ2-3; 8 bases map to TRBD2. Losses at the gene ends were 3 bases for V and 2 bases for J; bases not matched to a gene: 16. Germline CDR1 and CDR2: SQVTM and ANQGSEA. The CDR3 covers 18 residues. The CDR3 region has the DNA TGCAGCGTTGATGGAACTAGCGGACCTCGGGGGTTCACAGATACGCAGTATTTT. Its translation is CSVDGTSGPRGFTDTQYF.

The chain carries TRBV27 and TRBJ1-4, with 8 bases matching TRBD1. Losses at the gene ends were 3 bases for V and 8 bases for J; bases not matched to a gene: 11. Germline V lookup: CDR1 MNHEY, CDR2 SMNVEV (reference sequence). The CDR3 totals 16 residues. CDR3 bases: TGTGCCAGCAGTTTGCAGTCGACAGGGGTAGGGGAAAAACTGTTTTTT. Residues: CASSLQSTGVGEKLFF.

The chain carries TRBV28 and TRBJ2-1; 8 positions match TRBD2. Per germline, CDR1 MDHEN and CDR2 SYDVKM. The length of the CDR3 is 19 residues. V lost 6 bases to trimming and J lost 0 bases; unmatched junction nucleotides: 16. CDR3 DNA: TGTGCCAGCAGCTTCCCTAGCGGGTTACAATTGGGCTCCTACAATGAGCAGTTCTTC. Residues: CASSFPSGLQLGSYNEQFF.

This chain connects TRBV5-1 to TRBJ2-3; 7 nucleotides align to TRBD2. This CDR3 has 14 amino acids. The germline gives CDR1 SGHRS, CDR2 YFSETQ. V lost 2 bases and J lost 5; bases outside the gene matches: 5. DNA of the CDR3: TGCGCCAGCAGCTTCGACTGGGGGGGAGATACGCAGTATTTT. As protein: CASSFDWGGDTQYF.

The chain joins TRBV28 to TRBJ2-7, with 9 bases aligning to TRBD1. The germline V gene encodes CDR1 MDHEN and CDR2 SYDVKM. The ends lost 5 bases at V and 5 bases at J; junction bases unmatched: 13. The length of the CDR3 is 16 residues. The CDR3 nucleotides read TGTGCCAGCAGTACCTTTACAGGGGGCTTTACCGACGAGCAGTACTTC. Its protein product is CASSTFTGGFTDEQYF.

The chain combines TRBV2 with TRBJ2-3, with TRBD2 matching over 7 bases. V lost 6 bases and J lost 6; bases outside the gene matches: 6. The CDR3 runs to 13 residues. Germline V gene sequence: CDR1 SNHLY, CDR2 FYNNEI. This chain's CDR3 is CASRNGRTDTQYF. Here the CDR3 DNA reads TGTGCCAGCAGGAACGGGAGGACCGATACGCAGTATTTT.

CDR3 amino acids: CASKLGQSYEQYF. The CDR3 nucleotides read TGTGCCAGCAAGTTGGGACAGTCCTACGAGCAGTACTTC. The chain combines TRBV14 with TRBJ2-7, with 7 bases aligning to TRBD1. The ends lost 7 bases at V and 1 base at J; junction bases unmatched: 4. From germline, CDR1 is SGHDN and CDR2 FVKESK. The CDR3 loop spans 13 amino acids. Filled out from reference TRBV14 and TRBJ2-7, the complete variable domain reads EAGVTQFPSHSVIEKGQTVTLRCDPISGHDNLYWYRRVMGKEIKFLLHFVKESKQDESGMPNNRFLAERTGGTYSTLKVQPAELEDSGVYFCASKLGQSYEQYFGPGTRLTVT.

The genes are TRBV29-1 and TRBJ1-2, with 8 bases fitting TRBD1. J was trimmed by 7 bases and V by 7 bases; bases with no gene match: 8. The CDR3 has 12 residues. The germline gives CDR1 SQVTM, CDR2 ANQGSEA. The CDR3 sequence is CSGRQGLGGYTF. The DNA for the CDR3 is TGCAGCGGAAGACAGGGGTTAGGTGGCTACACCTTC.

The V call is TRBV7-9, the J call TRBJ1-2, with TRBD1 identical over 7 bases. Trimming at V came to 6 bases and at J to 3 bases, leaving 13 bases not matched to a gene. The CDR3 sequence is 16 residues long. CDR1 is SEHNR and CDR2 is FQNEAQ in the germline V gene (reference sequence). The CDR3 sequence is CASSSGQSLSDYGYTF. CDR3 bases: TGTGCCAGCAGTTCGGGACAGTCTTTGTCCGACTATGGCTACACCTTC. Variable domain in full (rest from reference TRBV7-9 and TRBJ1-2): DTGVSQNPRHKITKRGQNVTFRCDPISEHNRLYWYRQTLGQGPEFLTYFQNEAQLEKSRLLSDRFSAERPKGSFSTLEIQRTEQGDSAMYLCASSSGQSLSDYGYTFGSGTRLTVV.

CDR3 bases: TGTGCCAGCAGGGCACTAGCGGGAGCGATCGAGCAGTACTTC. It is translated as CASRALAGAIEQYF. The chain uses TRBV27 and TRBJ2-5; 11 bases align to TRBD2. The J call may not be correct, given that the DNA end is closer to TRBJ2-7. This CDR3 is built from 14 residues. Per the germline V gene, CDR1 is MNHEY and CDR2 is SMNVEV (reference sequence).

The V and J genes are TRBV29-1 and TRBJ2-3; the D gene is possibly TRBD1 (5 bases). Germline V lookup: CDR1 SQVTM, CDR2 ANQGSEA. The CDR3 consists of 20 residues. Trimming took 1 base from V and 0 from J, leaving 26 bases between them. The CDR3 region has the DNA TGCAGCGTTGAAGTCCCCCCTCCCCCCTTGACAGTAGGTAGCACAGATACGCAGTATTTT. As protein: CSVEVPPPPLTVGSTDTQYF.

The chain links TRBV28 to TRBJ2-7; D unclear. Germline-derived CDR1 and CDR2 are MDHEN and SYDVKM. V was shortened by 2 bases and J by 5 bases, with 10 bases between the two germline ends. The CDR3 is made up of 13 amino acids. The CDR3 spells CASSLPPTDEQYF. DNA of the CDR3: TGTGCCAGCAGTTTACCGCCTACGGACGAGCAGTACTTC.

This clone was counted only a few times. The chain couples TRBV19 to TRBJ1-6, with a possible D match to TRBD1 (6 bases). This CDR3 comprises 21 residues. Germline V gene sequence: CDR1 LNHDA, CDR2 SQIVND (reference sequence). V gave up 1 base and J gave up 4 bases, with 26 bases separating them. The CDR3 here is CASSIAGFGQPRGPYNSPLHF. In DNA form, the CDR3 reads TGTGCCAGTAGTATAGCGGGGTTCGGACAGCCTCGGGGACCGTATAATTCACCCCTCCACTTT.

This clone was counted a few times. This chain uses TRBV30 with TRBJ2-7, with 10 bases lining up with TRBD1. J gave up 3 bases and V 2 bases, and 4 bases lay outside the gene matches. Looked up from germline, CDR1 is GTSNPN and CDR2 is SVGIG (reference sequence). The CDR3 covers 14 residues. The CDR3 coding sequence is TGTGCCTGGAGTCGCCGGGACAGGGGCTACGAGCAGTACTTC. Amino acids: CAWSRRDRGYEQYF.

The chain couples TRBV30 to TRBJ2-7, with 10 bases aligning to TRBD1. Germline V CDR1 and CDR2: GTSNPN, SVGIG (reference sequence). The CDR3 contains 15 residues. V dropped 4 bases and J dropped 2; count of bases not matched to a gene: 8. The CDR3 loop is CAWTPSGTGAYEQYF. DNA for the CDR3: TGTGCCTGGACCCCCTCCGGGACAGGGGCCTACGAGCAGTACTTC. Full variable domain (rest looked up from reference TRBV30 and TRBJ2-7): SQTIHQWPATLVQPVGSPLSLECTVEGTSNPNLYWYRQAAGRGLQLLFYSVGIGQISSEVPQNLSASRPQDRQFILSSKKLLLSDSGFYLCAWTPSGTGAYEQYFGPGTRLTVT.